This T cell receptor beta chain was observed in a study of T cell repertoires in cytomegalovirus infection. Looking at the study overall: Recently identified HLA-C-restricted CMV epitopes were used, and well-studied HLA-B-restricted CMV epitopes were used as well. Based on public TCR beta signatures, there were indications of CMV infection and of a matching HLA type. Overall study results and limits: The study found HLA-C-restricted CMV-specific TCR beta clonotypes dominating the ex vivo response. Carriers of CMV plus the relevant HLA were identified by cumulative public TCR beta family frequency.

Germline assignment: CDR1 MNHNS and CDR2 SASEGT. V lost 5 bases and J 7 bases, leaving 11 bases between the germline ends. The CDR3 contains 12 residues. From the reads, TCRdb called clonotypes with MiXCR, one entry per CDR3 protein. The sample records a few hundred thousand distinct CDR3 sequences, 30% to 35% being singletons. Comments on this clonotype: Its antigen is undetermined.

This sequence joins TRBV6-1 and TRBJ1-1, with a weak D call TRBD1 (5 bases). This sequence originates from a human donor in good health (CMV status not recorded). Some clones in this sample may be carry-over from other donors' samples. The specimen comprised cultured PBMCs, sampled from culture after CMV antigen stimulation. The CDR3 protein is CASSYRQLEAFF. CDR3 DNA: TGTGCCAGCAGTTACCGACAGCTTGAAGCTTTCTTT.